What follows are 7 T cell receptor beta chains derived from one specimen sequenced in a study of cytomegalovirus exposure and HLA in healthy donors. TCRdb's copy holds only in-frame clones and misses some; the assay was immunoSEQ multiplex PCR. The data show roughly 120,000 clones, 88% seen once. The sequenced sample consisted of PBMCs. The receptors shown here come from a woman between 18 and 30 years old in good health and CMV-seronegative.

This chain joins TRBV7-3 and TRBJ2-1; 10 bases match TRBD2. This CDR3 is 15 amino acids long. CDR1 is SGHTA and CDR2 is FQGTGA in the germline V gene. J was trimmed by 6 bases and V by 3 bases; bases with no gene match: 5. Here the CDR3 reads CASSFRTSGLNEQFF. The CDR3 nucleotides read TGTGCCAGCAGCTTCCGGACTAGCGGACTCAATGAGCAGTTCTTC.

This chain uses TRBV5-4 with TRBJ2-2; 8 nucleotides match TRBD2. Germline V CDR1 and CDR2: SGHNT, YYREEE (reference sequence). With 0 bases clipped from V and 6 bases from J, the junction kept 1 base outside the gene matches. This CDR3 has 14 residues. The DNA for the CDR3 is TGTGCCAGCAGCTTGGGGACTAGCTCCGGGGAGCTGTTTTTT. Its protein product is CASSLGTSSGELFF.

The genes are TRBV6-5 and TRBJ1-5, with a possible D match to TRBD1 (5 bases). Germline values: CDR1 MNHEY, CDR2 SVGAGI. Trimming stripped 10 bases from V and 3 bases from J, with 16 bases between. This CDR3 is 14 amino acids long. Here the CDR3 DNA reads TGTGCCAACCCCGCAGCAGGGAACAATCAGCCCCAGCATTTT. Amino acid sequence: CANPAAGNNQPQHF.

The gene calls are TRBV9 and TRBJ2-1, with a weak D call TRBD2 (6 bases). Germline-derived CDR1 and CDR2 are SGDLS and YYNGEE. Trimming pared 4 bases from V and 4 bases from J, leaving 15 bases between. The CDR3 sequence is 15 residues long. CDR3 sequence reads: CASSTLASLYNEQFF. Here the CDR3 DNA reads TGTGCCAGCAGCACACTAGCATCCTTATACAATGAGCAGTTCTTC.

CDR3 DNA: TGTGCCAGCCGGGACGGCGGGAGTTACACAGATACGCAGTATTTT. Translated: CASRDGGSYTDTQYF. The rearrangement joins TRBV27 to TRBJ2-3; 7 bases align to TRBD2. Germline V gene data show CDR1 as MNHEY and CDR2 as SMNVEV (reference sequence). This CDR3 has 15 amino acids. The V and J ends lost 8 bases and 2 bases, in that order; junction bases with no gene match: 10.

V gene TRBV6-5 combines with J gene TRBJ2-7; 10 nucleotides align to TRBD1. The V segment lost 0 bases and the J segment 8 bases; nucleotides outside the gene matches: 7. Looked up from germline, CDR1 is MNHEY and CDR2 is SVGAGI. CDR3 length: 15 residues. The CDR3: CASSYSTDRGLQQYF. Written as DNA, the CDR3 is TGTGCCAGCAGTTACTCGACAGACAGGGGGCTTCAGCAGTACTTC.

The chain combines TRBV28 with TRBJ1-4, with a weak D call TRBD1 (6 bases). The CDR3 is 15 residues long. Germline loops: CDR1 MDHEN, CDR2 SYDVKM. The ends were cut back, 4 bases at V and 8 bases at J, with 17 bases in the middle. The CDR3 sequence: CASSSWGGRGEKLFF. CDR3 sequence (DNA): TGTGCCAGCAGTTCATGGGGGGGGCGCGGCGAAAAACTGTTTTTT.